A single sample gave rise to the 28 T cell receptor beta chains below, sequenced in a study of OX40 agonist ivuxolimab in advanced cancers. The method was immunoSEQ multiplex PCR; TCRdb's version includes in-frame clones alone and lacks a portion of them. The data contain 19,000 or so clones, around four fifths of them singletons. Sample: CD4+ or CD8+ T cells sorted from blood, taken in a trial of the OX40 agonist ivuxolimab. These receptors were obtained from an adult with an advanced solid tumor such as melanoma, head and neck, liver or kidney cancer.

The chain has TRBV11-2 and TRBJ2-5; 10 bases agree with TRBD2. The V and J ends lost 1 base and 2 bases, in that order; junction bases with no gene match: 4. The CDR3 has 16 amino acids. The germline V gene encodes CDR1 SGHAT and CDR2 FQNNGV. The CDR3 protein is CASSLGTSGAQETQYF. The CDR3 region has the DNA TGTGCCAGCAGCTTAGGGACTAGCGGCGCTCAAGAGACCCAGTACTTC.

The chain's CDR3 is CASILTGWGNQPQHF. In nucleotides, the CDR3 is TGTGCCAGTATTCTGACAGGCTGGGGCAATCAGCCCCAGCATTTT. The chain joins TRBV19 to TRBJ1-5; D might be TRBD1 (6 bases). The CDR3 sequence is 15 residues long. V shed 7 bases and J shed 2 bases, with 15 bases lying between them. Per the germline V gene, CDR1 is LNHDA and CDR2 is SQIVND (reference sequence).

The rearrangement uses TRBV7-9 and TRBJ1-4; D is uncertain. Germline-derived CDR1 and CDR2 are SEHNR and FQNEAQ (reference sequence). CDR3 length equals 14 residues. V was cut by 2 bases and J by 8 bases, with 12 bases left in between. CDR3 residues: CASSLWRAPEKLFF. CDR3 DNA: TGTGCCAGCAGCTTATGGCGGGCCCCCGAAAAACTGTTTTTT. Using reference TRBV7-9 and TRBJ1-4 for the parts outside the CDR3, the full variable domain is DTGVSQNPRHKITKRGQNVTFRCDPISEHNRLYWYRQTLGQGPEFLTYFQNEAQLEKSRLLSDRFSAERPKGSFSTLEIQRTEQGDSAMYLCASSLWRAPEKLFFGSGTQLSVL.

The chain combines TRBV27 with TRBJ2-7; 10 nucleotides line up with TRBD2. The CDR3 runs 15 residues. The V gene end was trimmed by 1 base and the J gene end by 4 bases; junction bases not matched to a gene: 4. Germline lookup yields CDR1 MNHEY and CDR2 SMNVEV (reference sequence). Here the CDR3 DNA reads TGTGCCAGCAGTTTATTGCTAGCGGGAGCTTACGAGCAGTACTTC. Residues: CASSLLLAGAYEQYF.

The V call is TRBV7-9, the J call TRBJ2-7; D ambiguous. CDR1 is SEHNR and CDR2 is FQNEAQ in the germline V gene (reference sequence). V dropped 5 bases and J dropped 7 bases, with 9 bases sitting between them. The CDR3 spans 11 residues. This CDR3 is CASSPAQEQYF. CDR3 coding DNA: TGTGCCAGCAGCCCAGCCCAGGAGCAGTACTTC.

The J gene is TRBJ2-7, the V gene TRBV9, with 9 positions matching TRBD2. The CDR3 extends over 15 amino acids. V shed 4 bases, J shed 2 bases, and the junction held 7 bases outside the gene matches. Germline values: CDR1 SGDLS, CDR2 YYNGEE. The CDR3 coding sequence is TGTGCCAGCAGCCCGCGGGGGGGCGGGACCTACGAGCAGTACTTC. Its translation: CASSPRGGGTYEQYF.

V gene TRBV27 combines with J gene TRBJ2-3, with TRBD2 matching 8 bases. J gave up 0 bases and V 4 bases, and 9 bases lay outside the gene matches. The CDR3 loop spans 17 amino acids. Germline V gene sequence: CDR1 MNHEY, CDR2 SMNVEV (reference sequence). CDR3 sequence: CASSSPAGLGSTDTQYF. CDR3 sequence (DNA): TGTGCCAGCAGTTCCCCTGCGGGACTAGGTAGCACAGATACGCAGTATTTT.

This clone was recorded only once. V and J are TRBV7-2 and TRBJ1-2; weak D call: TRBD1 (5 bases). Per germline, CDR1 SGHTA and CDR2 FQGNSA. The CDR3 runs to 17 residues. Trimming stripped 2 bases from V and 5 bases from J, with 21 bases between. The chain's CDR3 is CASSLKEGYLGGYGYTF. For the CDR3, the DNA is TGTGCCAGCAGCTTAAAAGAGGGCTACCTGGGGGGATATGGCTACACCTTC.

The rearrangement uses TRBV18 and TRBJ2-3; D is possibly TRBD1 or TRBD2 (5 bases each). CDR1 and CDR2 (germline): KGHSH, LQKENI. Trimming took off 5 bases at V and 0 bases at J, with 18 bases between the two ends. The CDR3 sequence is 17 residues long. CDR3 in DNA: TGTGCCAGCTCAACGGAGGTAGGGGATTCTAGCACAGATACGCAGTATTTT. This translates into CASSTEVGDSSTDTQYF.

J is TRBJ2-2 and V is TRBV9; D unresolved. V dropped 3 bases and J dropped 4 bases, with 4 bases sitting between them. Germline V gene data show CDR1 as SGDLS and CDR2 as YYNGEE. CDR3 size: 12 residues. The CDR3 DNA follows: TGTGCCAGCAGCGCCTTCACCGGGGAGCTGTTTTTT. Its translation: CASSAFTGELFF.

The sample holds a few counts of this clone. The chain is built from TRBV7-9 and TRBJ1-6; no definite D call. Germline assignment: CDR1 SEHNR and CDR2 FQNEAQ (reference sequence). V shed 8 bases and J shed 11 bases, with 4 bases lying between them. This CDR3 has 9 amino acids. The DNA of the CDR3 is TGTGCCAGCGACACACCCCTCCACTTT. The encoded protein is CASDTPLHF.

This clone was found once. The chain couples TRBV5-4 to TRBJ2-7; TRBD2 matches 8 bases. The CDR3 has 14 residues. V was clipped by 4 bases and J by 4 bases; unmatched bases: 7. Germline-derived CDR1 and CDR2 are SGHNT and YYREEE (reference sequence). CDR3 amino acids: CASSDSGKNYEQYF. CDR3 sequence (DNA): TGTGCCAGCAGCGATAGCGGGAAGAATTACGAGCAGTACTTC.

This clone was counted only a few times. The CDR3 DNA reads TGTGCCAGCAGCAAGCCCAGCGCATTGGAGACCCAGTACTTC. Its protein is CASSKPSALETQYF. The chain has TRBV5-6 and TRBJ2-5; D gene ambiguous. Trimming shortened V by 4 bases and J by 5 bases, and 15 bases separated the two germline ends. The CDR3 spans 14 residues. Germline V gene data show CDR1 as SGHDT and CDR2 as YYEEEE. Full variable domain (remainder filled in from reference TRBV5-6 and TRBJ2-5): DAGVTQSPTHLIKTRGQQVTLRCSPKSGHDTVSWYQQALGQGPQFIFQYYEEEERQRGNFPDRFSGHQFPNYSSELNVNALLLGDSALYLCASSKPSALETQYFGPGTRLLVL.

V and J are TRBV27 and TRBJ2-7, with D perhaps being TRBD1 or TRBD2 (6 bases each). The V end was cut by 5 bases, the J end by 7 bases, with 15 bases between. Germline CDR1 MNHEY, CDR2 SMNVEV (reference sequence). CDR3 length: 13 amino acids. The CDR3 loop reads CASSPGAYWEQYF. In DNA, the CDR3 is TGTGCCAGCAGTCCGGGGGCCTATTGGGAGCAGTACTTC.

The chain recombines TRBV2 with TRBJ2-5; D is uncertain. The CDR3 is 13 residues long. Trimming removed 4 bases at V and 3 bases at J, with 9 bases between. Germline V CDR1 and CDR2: SNHLY, FYNNEI. The CDR3 DNA follows: TGTGCCAGCAGTGCCGTGGTCGAAGAGACCCAGTACTTC. This sequence encodes CASSAVVEETQYF.

CDR3 DNA: TGTGCCAGCAGTTTATTGGGGGGACAGTTCGAGCAGTACTTC. Its translation: CASSLLGGQFEQYF. The V gene is TRBV28, the J gene TRBJ2-7; TRBD1 is a possible D gene (7 bases). Between the trimmed V and J ends, which lost 1 base and 6 bases, there was a span of 13 bases. The CDR3 runs to 14 residues. Germline lookup yields CDR1 MDHEN and CDR2 SYDVKM.

The J gene is TRBJ1-2, the V gene TRBV6-6; 8 bases match TRBD1. The germline gives CDR1 MNHNY, CDR2 SVGAGI (reference sequence). The V segment lost 6 bases and the J segment 6 bases; nucleotides outside the gene matches: 6. This CDR3 is 13 amino acids long. DNA for the CDR3: TGTGCCAGCAGGATTGCAGGGGGCGATGGCTACACCTTC. Amino acid sequence: CASRIAGGDGYTF.

CDR3 sequence: CASSFTSGSFGYNEQFF. CDR3 DNA sequence: TGTGCCAGCAGTTTCACTAGCGGGAGTTTCGGCTACAATGAGCAGTTCTTC. The genes are TRBV28 and TRBJ2-1; 11 bases are a match to TRBD2. The CDR3 is 17 residues long. Germline trimming cut 3 bases from V and 3 bases from J; bases unmatched to any gene: 7. CDR1 is MDHEN and CDR2 is SYDVKM in the germline V gene.

By share, this clone ranks as medium-sized. Here the CDR3 DNA reads TGTGCCAGTAAGAACAGAGGCTATGGCTACACCTTC. It specifies CASKNRGYGYTF. This chain links TRBV19 with TRBJ1-2; no reliable D call. Deletions cut 7 bases from V and 4 bases from J, with 10 bases between. The CDR3 spans 12 residues. Germline values: CDR1 LNHDA, CDR2 SQIVND (reference sequence).

This clone was seen a handful of times. This sample also contains other DNA sequences that code for the same CDR3. The chain employs TRBV6-5 and TRBJ2-7; 8 nucleotides agree with TRBD1. This CDR3 region has 14 residues. The J segment lost 2 bases and the V segment lost 5 bases, leaving 5 bases of the junction unmatched. Germline assignment: CDR1 MNHEY and CDR2 SVGAGI. DNA of the CDR3: TGTGCCAGCAGTCCCGGACAGGGAGCCTACGAGCAGTACTTC. Amino acid sequence: CASSPGQGAYEQYF.

The chain uses TRBV6-6 and TRBJ2-7; D gene unclear. With 6 bases removed from V and 0 bases from J, the gap between germline ends came to 15 bases. The CDR3 has 15 residues. CDR1 and CDR2 (germline): MNHNY, SVGAGI (reference sequence). The chain's CDR3 is CASSNRAPSSYEQYF. The CDR3 DNA reads as TGTGCCAGCAGCAACCGGGCCCCAAGCTCCTACGAGCAGTACTTC.

The chain couples TRBV29-1 to TRBJ2-2, with 8 bases identical to TRBD1. The trim removed 5 bases at V and 3 bases at J, leaving 5 bases unmatched. The CDR3 consists of 14 residues. The germline V gene encodes CDR1 SQVTM and CDR2 ANQGSEA. The CDR3 is CSVIRGRDTGELFF. The CDR3 DNA reads TGCAGCGTTATCAGGGGGCGGGACACCGGGGAGCTGTTTTTT.

The CDR3 protein is CASSFLSTDTQYF. CDR3 in DNA: TGTGCCAGCAGCTTTCTTAGCACAGATACGCAGTATTTT. This chain uses TRBV7-3 with TRBJ2-3; no clear D gene. This CDR3 spans 13 amino acids. Germline CDR1 reads SGHTA; CDR2 reads FQGTGA. Trimming took 3 bases from V and 0 from J, leaving 4 bases between them. Filled out from reference TRBV7-3 and TRBJ2-3, the complete variable domain reads GAGVSQTPSNKVTEKGKYVELRCDPISGHTALYWYRQSLGQGPEFLIYFQGTGAADDSGLPNDRFFAVRPEGSVSTLKIQRTERGDSAVYLCASSFLSTDTQYFGPGTRLTVL.

The V and J genes are TRBV7-3 and TRBJ2-3, with D uncertain. Trimming cost V 1 base and J 1 base, with 6 bases left between them. Germline CDR1 and CDR2: SGHTA and FQGTGA. The CDR3 contains 14 residues. CDR3: CASSLRAGTDTQYF. DNA of the CDR3: TGTGCCAGCAGCTTAAGGGCGGGCACAGATACGCAGTATTTT.

The V and J genes are TRBV6-5 and TRBJ2-7, with a possible D match to TRBD2 (6 bases). Germline V gene data show CDR1 as MNHEY and CDR2 as SVGAGI. This CDR3 is 15 amino acids long. With 6 bases removed from V and 2 bases from J, the gap between germline ends came to 17 bases. CDR3 in amino acids: CASSPGWGRTYEQYF. For the CDR3, the DNA is TGTGCCAGCAGCCCGGGGTGGGGGAGGACCTACGAGCAGTACTTC.

This chain joins TRBV27 and TRBJ2-3; 7 bases fit TRBD2. V shed 5 bases and J 5 bases; nucleotides not matched to a gene: 4. Germline CDR1 and CDR2: MNHEY and SMNVEV (reference sequence). CDR3 size: 13 residues. The CDR3, as DNA: TGTGCCAGCAGTCCCGGACTAGTAGATACGCAGTATTTT. Encoded protein: CASSPGLVDTQYF.

The J gene is TRBJ2-3, the V gene TRBV7-3; 9 bases fit TRBD2. Looked up from germline, CDR1 is SGHTA and CDR2 is FQGTGA. Trimming removed 5 bases from V and 0 bases from J; junction bases left unmatched: 6. The CDR3 spans 16 residues. CDR3 nucleotide sequence: TGTGCCAGCAGCGACTTAGCGGGAGCAAGCACAGATACGCAGTATTTT. Translating gives CASSDLAGASTDTQYF.

The chain combines TRBV28 with TRBJ1-1; D is unclear. Germline V gives CDR1 MDHEN, CDR2 SYDVKM. This CDR3 comprises 13 residues. The ends were cut back, 7 bases at V and 5 bases at J, with 14 bases in the middle. CDR3 sequence (DNA): TGTGCCAGCACCGCGCCAAGTGGGACTGAAGCTTTCTTT. This gives the protein CASTAPSGTEAFF.